Listed here are 13 T cell receptor beta chains from one sample, sequenced in a study of blood T cell repertoires in COVID-19. The data were produced by immunoSEQ multiplex PCR, yet TCRdb's version contains in-frame clones alone and is incomplete. The sample contains 250,000 or so clones, roughly nine tenths of which appear only once. The sequenced sample consisted of peripheral blood. The receptors shown here come from a man aged 35 to 55 with active or convalescent COVID-19.

This clone was observed a single time. The chain recombines TRBV5-6 with TRBJ2-7; tentative D call: TRBD2 (6 bases). Germline CDR1 SGHDT, CDR2 YYEEEE. The CDR3 length is 13 residues. The ends were cut back, 5 bases at V and 1 base at J, with 10 bases in the middle. CDR3 sequence reads: CASSSGTSYEQYF. CDR3 nucleotides: TGTGCCAGCAGTTCCGGGACTTCCTACGAGCAGTACTTC. Full variable domain (outside the CDR3, taken from reference TRBV5-6 and TRBJ2-7): DAGVTQSPTHLIKTRGQQVTLRCSPKSGHDTVSWYQQALGQGPQFIFQYYEEEERQRGNFPDRFSGHQFPNYSSELNVNALLLGDSALYLCASSSGTSYEQYFGPGTRLTVT.

This chain connects TRBV30 to TRBJ1-5, with 10 bases that match TRBD1. The CDR3 runs 15 residues. CDR1 is GTSNPN and CDR2 is SVGIG in the germline V gene (reference sequence). With V trimmed by 1 base and J by 9 bases, 9 bases remained unmatched. This chain's CDR3 is CAWSDGTGAVGPQHF. The DNA of the CDR3 is TGTGCCTGGAGTGATGGGACAGGGGCCGTCGGGCCCCAGCATTTT.

This clone has only a few counts. The V gene is TRBV2, the J gene TRBJ1-1; no clear D gene. The CDR3 runs 12 residues. Germline assignment: CDR1 SNHLY and CDR2 FYNNEI. Trimming shortened V by 7 bases and J by 2 bases, and 8 bases separated the two germline ends. CDR3 protein: CASTRHNTEAFF. CDR3 coding DNA: TGTGCCAGCACGAGGCATAACACTGAAGCTTTCTTT.

The chain is built from TRBV10-3 and TRBJ2-3, with 7 bases matching TRBD1. The CDR3 is 14 residues long. Per the germline V gene, CDR1 is ENHRY and CDR2 is SYGVKD. Germline trimming cut 6 bases from V and 0 bases from J; bases unmatched to any gene: 3. The CDR3 coding sequence is TGTGCCATCAGAGGACAGGTTAGCACAGATACGCAGTATTTT. The encoded protein is CAIRGQVSTDTQYF.

This chain joins TRBV4-1 and TRBJ2-5, with 12 bases lining up with TRBD2. CDR3 length equals 17 residues. V was pared by 0 bases and J by 5 bases, with 7 bases of the junction left unmatched. Germline CDR1 is MGHRA and CDR2 is YSYEKL. CDR3 residues: CASSQDRTSGKGETQYF. The CDR3 nucleotides read TGCGCCAGCAGCCAAGATAGGACTAGCGGGAAAGGGGAGACCCAGTACTTC.

This clone was observed a single time. V is TRBV11-2 and J is TRBJ1-2; 7 bases line up with TRBD1. Germline CDR1 SGHAT, CDR2 FQNNGV. Trimming removed 1 base from V and 4 bases from J; junction bases left unmatched: 6. This CDR3 is built from 15 residues. CDR3 protein: CASSLVTGPSYGYTF. The CDR3 DNA sequence: TGTGCCAGCAGCTTAGTGACAGGGCCAAGCTATGGCTACACCTTC.

The chain joins TRBV3-1 (or the pseudogene TRBV3-2) to TRBJ1-1, with 9 bases matching TRBD1. The V and J ends lost 3 bases and 4 bases, in that order; junction bases with no gene match: 6. Germline-derived CDR1 and CDR2 are LGHDT and YNNKEL (reference sequence). CDR3 length: 15 amino acids. The CDR3 nucleotides are TGTGCCAGCAGCCACCCGGGACAGGGCATCACTGAAGCTTTCTTT. Its translation: CASSHPGQGITEAFF.

This clone has a handful of counts. The genes are TRBV7-2 and TRBJ2-7, with 10 bases fitting TRBD1. This CDR3 is 13 amino acids long. Germline V gene sequence: CDR1 SGHTA, CDR2 FQGNSA. V gave up 3 bases and J gave up 5 bases; unmatched junction bases: 1. As DNA, the CDR3 is TGTGCCAGCAGCTTTGGGACAGGGGACGAGCAGTACTTC. Residues: CASSFGTGDEQYF. Together with reference TRBV7-2 and TRBJ2-7, the CDR3 gives the full variable domain: GAGVSQSPSNKVTEKGKDVELRCDPISGHTALYWYRQSLGQGLEFLIYFQGNSAPDKSGLPSDRFSAERTGGSVSTLTIQRTQQEDSAVYLCASSFGTGDEQYFGPGTRLTVT.

V gene TRBV6-5 combines with J gene TRBJ2-7; 9 bases are shared with TRBD1. The CDR3 consists of 14 residues. V was clipped by 4 bases and J by 3 bases; unmatched bases: 4. CDR1 and CDR2 from the germline V gene are MNHEY and SVGAGI. The DNA of the CDR3 is TGTGCCAGCAGTTTAAACAGGGGGCTCTACGAGCAGTACTTC. This encodes CASSLNRGLYEQYF.

Only a few counts were recorded for this clone. CDR3 loop: CASSQPRRLAGAGQETQYF. Written as DNA, the CDR3 is TGTGCCAGCAGCCAACCCAGGAGACTAGCGGGGGCGGGGCAAGAGACCCAGTACTTC. The J gene is TRBJ2-5, the V gene TRBV3-1 (or the pseudogene TRBV3-2); 12 bases are shared with TRBD2. Germline V gene lookup returns CDR1 LGHDT and CDR2 YNNKEL (reference sequence). The CDR3 totals 19 residues. The V and J ends lost 2 bases and 2 bases, in that order; junction bases with no gene match: 12.

The chain recombines TRBV4-1 with TRBJ1-1; D ambiguous. The CDR3 is made up of 16 amino acids. Germline CDR1 reads MGHRA; CDR2 reads YSYEKL. Trimming stripped 0 bases from V and 5 bases from J, with 16 bases between. The chain's CDR3 is CASSQDRKGGGTEAFF. For the CDR3, the DNA is TGCGCCAGCAGCCAAGATAGGAAGGGAGGAGGGACTGAAGCTTTCTTT.

The rearrangement uses TRBV6-5 and TRBJ2-2; D remains ambiguous. This CDR3 region has 16 residues. The germline CDR1 and CDR2 sequences are MNHEY and SVGAGI. V was shortened by 4 bases and J by 1 base, with 13 bases between the two germline ends. The CDR3 spells CASSSRKSGNTGELFF. In nucleotides, the CDR3 is TGTGCCAGCAGTTCCCGTAAGTCAGGGAACACCGGGGAGCTGTTTTTT.

V and J are TRBV5-4 and TRBJ2-3; no definite D call. This CDR3 spans 15 amino acids. V was shortened by 3 bases and J by 4 bases, with 15 bases between the two germline ends. Germline CDR1 SGHNT, CDR2 YYREEE (reference sequence). The CDR3 loop reads CASSSDSANPDTQYF. CDR3 nucleotide sequence: TGTGCCAGCAGCTCTGACTCAGCGAACCCAGATACGCAGTATTTT.